This TCR beta chain was identified during a study of shared clonotypes between healthy human individuals. Measured with immunoSEQ multiplex PCR; TCRdb has only the in-frame clones, and not every one. The table has 150,000 to 200,000 clones, 90% to 95% seen once. Remarks on this clone: Its specificity is unknown.

General study points: Compared with memory subsets, naive subsets generally had larger estimated richness.

The CDR3 extends over 16 amino acids. Trimming shortened V by 2 bases and J by 0 bases, and 12 bases separated the two germline ends. Germline V CDR1 and CDR2: MDHEN, SYDVKM. The chain combines TRBV28 with TRBJ2-3, with no clear D. The sequence derives from a woman aged 25 to 39 in good health. The sample comprised naive CD4+ T cells sorted from blood. Stated subset: CD45RA+ positively selected. DNA for the CDR3: TGTGCCAGCAGTTTACGCCCAGGCTTAAGCACAGATACGCAGTATTTT. It yields the protein CASSLRPGLSTDTQYF.